This entry lists 19 T cell receptor beta chains sequenced from one sample in a study of Ad26.COV2.S vaccination and SARS-CoV-2 variants. Using immunoSEQ multiplex PCR, the repertoire was profiled, and TCRdb retains in-frame clones only, with some absent. In the table there are just under 250,000 clones, approximately 88% of which are singletons. Treatment described: over 15 received Ad26.COV2.S at low or high dose, single or two shots; roughly five received placebo; per-sample allocation not given. Samples analyzed were those drawn on day 63 after the first vaccine or placebo injection. This specimen consisted of peripheral blood, obtained in a trial of Ad26.COV2.S vaccine versus placebo. The source of these receptors is a person between 18 and 65 years old who received the Ad26.COV2.S COVID-19 vaccine or a placebo.

The J gene is TRBJ2-1, the V gene TRBV7-2; TRBD2 might be the D (6 bases). Germline V lookup: CDR1 SGHTA, CDR2 FQGNSA. The CDR3 has 15 amino acids. The V end lost 5 bases, the J end lost 2 bases, and 13 bases lay between the germline ends. In DNA form, the CDR3 reads TGTGCCAGCAGCGTGGGGGGACGGCCCTACAATGAGCAGTTCTTC. Translation gives CASSVGGRPYNEQFF.

The chain employs TRBV11-2 and TRBJ2-1; 9 nucleotides agree with TRBD1. Germline loops: CDR1 SGHAT, CDR2 FQNNGV. This CDR3 comprises 18 residues. V was pared by 4 bases and J by 6 bases, with 16 bases of the junction left unmatched. The CDR3 protein is CASSSPGQGIGLRNEQFF. CDR3 in DNA: TGTGCCAGCAGCTCCCCGGGACAGGGAATAGGTTTACGCAATGAGCAGTTCTTC.

The chain has TRBV7-9 and TRBJ2-5; D is ambiguous. V was pared by 3 bases and J by 0 bases, with 14 bases between. The CDR3 spans 16 residues. The V gene's germline CDR1 is SEHNR and CDR2 FQNEAQ (reference sequence). CDR3 in amino acids: CASSFRLTWDQETQYF. In DNA form, the CDR3 reads TGTGCCAGCAGCTTTCGACTCACTTGGGACCAAGAGACCCAGTACTTC.

V and J are TRBV12-3 or TRBV12-4 and TRBJ1-4; possibly TRBD1 for D (5 bases). V lost 3 bases, J lost 14 bases, and 16 bases lay in between. CDR3 length: 13 residues. The CDR3 is CASSFKAGLSLFF. As DNA, the CDR3 is TGTGCCAGCAGTTTTAAGGCAGGGCTAAGTCTGTTTTTT.

There are many counts of this clone. CDR3 in amino acids: CASSPGQGAEKLFF. CDR3 nucleotides: TGTGCCAGCAGCCCGGGACAGGGGGCTGAAAAACTGTTTTTT. V and J are TRBV9 and TRBJ1-4, with TRBD1 matching 12 bases. Germline values: CDR1 SGDLS, CDR2 YYNGEE. The CDR3 sequence is 14 residues long. Trimming took 4 bases from V and 7 from J; bases not matched to a gene: 2.

The chain combines TRBV28 with TRBJ2-7, with D perhaps TRBD2 (5 bases). CDR3 size: 12 residues. CDR1 is MDHEN and CDR2 is SYDVKM in the germline V gene. The V end was cut by 5 bases, the J end by 3 bases, with 8 bases between. The CDR3, as DNA: TGTGCCAGCAGTCCAGGACTCTACGAGCAGTACTTC. Amino acid sequence: CASSPGLYEQYF.

This clone was seen a single time. This chain links TRBV18 with TRBJ1-1; 9 positions match TRBD1. The CDR3 spans 17 residues. Germline values: CDR1 KGHSH, CDR2 LQKENI. J gave up 4 bases and V 6 bases, and 15 bases lay outside the gene matches. CDR3: CASSPGQGSLVSTEAFF. The CDR3 region has the DNA TGTGCCAGCTCCCCTGGACAGGGGAGTTTAGTCAGCACTGAAGCTTTCTTT.

This chain connects TRBV11-3 to TRBJ2-3; 13 bases are shared with TRBD2. Germline V gene data show CDR1 as SGHNT and CDR2 as YENEEA. The CDR3 sequence is 16 residues long. V lost 8 bases to trimming and J lost 4 bases; unmatched junction nucleotides: 9. CDR3: CASRDPGLAGPDTQYF. For the CDR3, the DNA is TGTGCCAGCCGCGACCCGGGACTAGCGGGGCCAGATACGCAGTATTTT.

The chain is built from TRBV28 and TRBJ2-1; 7 bases line up with TRBD1. The CDR3 sequence is 16 residues long. After removal of 5 bases from V and 0 bases from J, the junction contained 7 bases not matched to a gene. From germline, CDR1 is MDHEN and CDR2 SYDVKM. In nucleotides, the CDR3 is TGTGCCAGCAGTATTGACAGGGTCGGCTCCTACAATGAGCAGTTCTTC. This encodes CASSIDRVGSYNEQFF.

CDR3 region: CASTLASGSTDTQYF. The CDR3, as DNA: TGTGCCAGCACCCTCGCCAGCGGTAGCACAGATACGCAGTATTTT. This chain connects TRBV7-9 to TRBJ2-3; tentative D call: TRBD2 (5 bases). Trimming cost V 7 bases and J 0 bases, with 14 bases left between them. The CDR3 covers 15 residues. The germline V gene encodes CDR1 SEHNR and CDR2 FQNEAQ (reference sequence).

This clone was found once. The J gene is TRBJ2-2, the V gene TRBV6-4, with D perhaps TRBD2 (5 bases). V lost 5 bases to trimming and J lost 4 bases, with 11 bases between them. This CDR3 is built from 14 residues. Germline CDR1 is MRHNA and CDR2 is SNTAGT. The CDR3 protein is CASSSGTSTGELFF. CDR3 in DNA: TGTGCCAGCAGTTCAGGAACTAGCACCGGGGAGCTGTTTTTT.

CDR3 region: CASSFGVQGFF. CDR3 coding DNA: TGTGCCAGCAGTTTCGGGGTCCAAGGTTTCTTT. This rearrangement joins TRBV12-3 or TRBV12-4 to TRBJ1-1; D gene uncertain. This CDR3 region has 11 residues. V shed 3 bases and J shed 13 bases, with 12 bases lying between them.

The chain recombines TRBV12-3 or TRBV12-4 with TRBJ2-5; D perhaps matches TRBD1 (5 bases). V lost 1 base and J lost 9, with 12 bases in between. The CDR3 totals 13 residues. The CDR3 DNA is TGTGCCAGCAGTTTAGAGCAGGGTTCGGCCCAGTACTTC. This sequence encodes CASSLEQGSAQYF.

The rearrangement joins TRBV11-2 to TRBJ1-1; no clear D gene. V lost 1 base and J lost 1, with 10 bases in between. Germline assignment: CDR1 SGHAT and CDR2 FQNNGV. This CDR3 has 15 residues. CDR3 in DNA: TGTGCCAGCAGCTTAGGTCCAAGGTCGAACACTGAAGCTTTCTTT. It codes for CASSLGPRSNTEAFF.

The chain links TRBV10-3 to TRBJ2-5, with 7 bases that match TRBD2. Germline V gene sequence: CDR1 ENHRY, CDR2 SYGVKD. V lost 0 bases, J lost 5 bases, and 3 bases stayed unmatched. This CDR3 is 14 amino acids long. CDR3 bases: TGTGCCATCAGTGAGTCGCGGGGGTTGGAGACCCAGTACTTC. It translates to CAISESRGLETQYF.

V is TRBV19 and J is TRBJ1-4; D is ambiguous. Germline V gene lookup returns CDR1 LNHDA and CDR2 SQIVND (reference sequence). The CDR3 has 13 residues. Deletions cut 9 bases from V and 0 bases from J, with 8 bases between. Here the CDR3 DNA reads TGTGCCAGCTCCCGGTCAACTAATGAAAAACTGTTTTTT. Translated: CASSRSTNEKLFF.

The chain uses TRBV7-8 and TRBJ1-2; unclear D gene. Germline CDR1 and CDR2: SGHVS and FQNEAQ. This CDR3 spans 15 amino acids. Trimming stripped 2 bases from V and 0 bases from J, with 10 bases between. CDR3 nucleotide sequence: TGTGCCAGCAGCTTAAATCCAGCGACTAACTATGGCTACACCTTC. This gives the protein CASSLNPATNYGYTF.

V and J are TRBV5-5 and TRBJ2-1, with 9 bases matching TRBD1. CDR3 length: 17 residues. Germline CDR1 SGHKS, CDR2 YYEKEE (reference sequence). Trimming removed 1 base from V and 0 bases from J; junction bases left unmatched: 5. The CDR3 region has the DNA TGTGCCAGCAGCTTGCGTGACAGGGGGTTCTCCTACAATGAGCAGTTCTTC. Translation: CASSLRDRGFSYNEQFF.

This clone occurred a few times. The chain links TRBV7-8 to TRBJ1-2; 10 positions match TRBD1. The CDR3 consists of 15 residues. Germline CDR1 SGHVS, CDR2 FQNEAQ. J lost 3 bases, V lost 5 bases, and 6 bases had no gene match. The CDR3 protein is CASSPEDRGYYGYTF. The CDR3 nucleotides are TGTGCCAGCAGCCCGGAGGACAGGGGGTACTATGGCTACACCTTC.